The subject of this entry is one T cell receptor (beta chain). The data were obtained in a study of T cells expressing NK-cell markers. Study-wide background: Beta-chain profiling covered CD3+CD56+NKG2C+, CD3+CD56+NKG2C- and CD3+CD56-NKG2C+ sorted subsets. The study sequenced eight donors, seven HCMV-seropositive and one seronegative.

The germline CDR1 and CDR2 sequences are SEHNR and FQNEAQ (reference sequence). The CDR3 totals 15 residues. TCRdb processed the 5' RACE reads again and assigns one entry to each CDR3 protein, with no DNA. This table lists a few hundred thousand distinct CDR3 sequences. Sequences were obtained from blood T cells: a sorted CD56 or NKG2C T cell subset, CD4+ or CD8+ T cells, or bulk PBMC T cells (not recorded which). The clonotype was recovered from a man aged 18 to 69 in good health. This chain links TRBV7-9 with TRBJ2-4; TCRdb proposes TRBD1, but this gene call is untestable without DNA. CDR3 loop: CASSDSNLAKNIQYF.